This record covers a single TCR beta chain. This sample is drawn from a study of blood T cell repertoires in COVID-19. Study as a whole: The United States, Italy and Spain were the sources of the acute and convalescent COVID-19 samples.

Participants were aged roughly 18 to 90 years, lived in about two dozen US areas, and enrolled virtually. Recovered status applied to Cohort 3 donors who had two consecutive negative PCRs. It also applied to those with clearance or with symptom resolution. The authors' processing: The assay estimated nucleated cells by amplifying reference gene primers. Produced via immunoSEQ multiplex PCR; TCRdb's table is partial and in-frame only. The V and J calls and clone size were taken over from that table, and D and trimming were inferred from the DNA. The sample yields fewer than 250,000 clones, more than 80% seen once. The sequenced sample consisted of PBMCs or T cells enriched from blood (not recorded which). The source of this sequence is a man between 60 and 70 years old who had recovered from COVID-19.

CDR3 loop: CASSPDSGHMNTEAFF. The CDR3 bases are TGCGCCAGCAGCCCCGATAGCGGCCACATGAACACTGAAGCTTTCTTT. The chain combines TRBV4-3 with TRBJ1-1, with D unclear. V was shortened by 4 bases and J by 0 bases, with 15 bases between the two germline ends. Germline V gene sequence: CDR1 LGHNA, CDR2 YSLEER. The CDR3 loop spans 16 amino acids.